Below are 4 T cell receptor beta chains sequenced from a single sample in a study of cytomegalovirus exposure and HLA in healthy donors. 60 Vbeta and 13 Jbeta primers were used in PCR. The method was immunoSEQ multiplex PCR; TCRdb's version includes in-frame clones alone and lacks a portion of them. Of 200,000 or so clones listed, around 80% are singletons. Sequenced: PBMCs. The receptors stem from a woman aged 18-35 years in good health and CMV-seropositive.

The rearrangement links TRBV7-2 to TRBJ2-1; 16 positions match TRBD2. The J segment lost 7 bases and the V segment lost 0 bases, leaving 3 bases of the junction unmatched. This CDR3 comprises 17 residues. Germline CDR1 is SGHTA and CDR2 is FQGNSA. The CDR3 DNA reads as TGTGCCAGCAGCTTAGCTGGGACTAGCGGGGGGGTTAATGAGCAGTTCTTC. Residues: CASSLAGTSGGVNEQFF.

CDR3 sequence reads: CASSQDRELVYEQYV. The CDR3 region has the DNA TGTGCCAGCAGCCAGGACAGGGAATTGGTCTACGAGCAGTACGTC. This chain uses TRBV5-6 with TRBJ2-7, with TRBD1 matching 8 bases. Germline-derived CDR1 and CDR2 are SGHDT and YYEEEE. CDR3 length equals 15 residues. V shed 4 bases and J 3 bases; nucleotides not matched to a gene: 9.

The rearrangement links TRBV30 to TRBJ1-2; 8 nucleotides line up with TRBD1. Germline lookup yields CDR1 GTSNPN and CDR2 SVGIG (reference sequence). The trim removed 3 bases at V and 2 bases at J, leaving 5 bases unmatched. The CDR3 is 14 residues long. The CDR3 sequence is CAWSPDRDNYGYTF. The CDR3 nucleotides read TGTGCCTGGAGCCCGGACAGGGACAACTATGGCTACACCTTC.

This clone occurred a few times. V and J are TRBV5-1 and TRBJ1-1; maybe TRBD1 (5 bases). CDR3 size: 11 residues. Germline assignment: CDR1 SGHRS and CDR2 YFSETQ. V lost 4 bases and J 10 bases, leaving 11 bases between the germline ends. CDR3 coding DNA: TGCGCCAGCAGCGCGGGACGCTCAGCTTTCTTT. Amino acids: CASSAGRSAFF.